This record covers a single TCR beta chain. Its antigen is not known. Those donating, healthy Caucasian individuals from Russia, were aged about 6 to 100. CDR1 and CDR2 (germline): MGHDK, SYGVNS. The V gene lost 11 bases and the J gene lost 4 bases, with 12 bases spanning the gap. CDR3 length: 11 residues. This specimen comes from a study of blood T cells in healthy people across ages. Study details: Capture by template switching was about one barcoded beta molecule per two T cells.

Study results and caveats: Unsorted PBMCs prevented conclusive naive versus antigen-experienced comparison.

Combining a sample-barcoded 5' primer with a J-beta primer mix, a second PCR ran for roughly 7 to 11 cycles. Any given sample supplied a minimum of 2.5 million CDR3-containing paired-end reads. TCRdb re-derived calls from the 5' RACE reads in MiXCR, one entry per CDR3 protein. Among under 850,000 distinct CDR3 sequences listed, around 36% were seen once. The sample taken for sequencing was blood. The sequence derives from a man in his late teens or twenties in good health. V and J are TRBV25-1 and TRBJ2-7; D might be TRBD2 (6 bases). Written as DNA, the CDR3 is TGTGCCGCATTCGGGGGATACGAGCAGTACTTC. Translating it yields CAAFGGYEQYF.